The 2 T cell receptor beta chains listed next were all sequenced from one sample in a study of T cell responses to AZD1222 COVID-19 vaccine. Profiling relied on immunoSEQ multiplex PCR, and the TCRdb table lists in-frame clones only, not all of them. Of 150,000 to 200,000 clones in the sample, 94% were seen once. Sample: peripheral blood, taken on day 0 of AZD1222 vaccination. These receptors came from an adult in good health.

This chain connects TRBV30 to TRBJ2-7; 7 positions match TRBD2. The CDR3 runs 15 residues. J was trimmed by 0 bases and V by 3 bases; bases with no gene match: 8. Germline V gene sequence: CDR1 GTSNPN, CDR2 SVGIG (reference sequence). CDR3 sequence reads: CAWSLPLAASYEQYF. CDR3 nucleotide sequence: TGTGCCTGGAGCCTACCCCTAGCGGCCTCCTACGAGCAGTACTTC. Drawing the rest from reference TRBV30 and TRBJ2-7, the complete variable domain is SQTIHQWPATLVQPVGSPLSLECTVEGTSNPNLYWYRQAAGRGLQLLFYSVGIGQISSEVPQNLSASRPQDRQFILSSKKLLLSDSGFYLCAWSLPLAASYEQYFGPGTRLTVT.

Details on this clone: Other nucleotide sequences in the sample specify the same CDR3. The chain carries TRBV27 and TRBJ2-2; 7 bases align to TRBD2. Germline V gene lookup returns CDR1 MNHEY and CDR2 SMNVEV (reference sequence). V was clipped by 3 bases and J by 5 bases; unmatched bases: 0. This CDR3 has 13 amino acids. CDR3 nucleotide sequence: TGTGCCAGCAGTTTGGGGGGGACCGGGGAGCTGTTTTTT. It translates to CASSLGGTGELFF.